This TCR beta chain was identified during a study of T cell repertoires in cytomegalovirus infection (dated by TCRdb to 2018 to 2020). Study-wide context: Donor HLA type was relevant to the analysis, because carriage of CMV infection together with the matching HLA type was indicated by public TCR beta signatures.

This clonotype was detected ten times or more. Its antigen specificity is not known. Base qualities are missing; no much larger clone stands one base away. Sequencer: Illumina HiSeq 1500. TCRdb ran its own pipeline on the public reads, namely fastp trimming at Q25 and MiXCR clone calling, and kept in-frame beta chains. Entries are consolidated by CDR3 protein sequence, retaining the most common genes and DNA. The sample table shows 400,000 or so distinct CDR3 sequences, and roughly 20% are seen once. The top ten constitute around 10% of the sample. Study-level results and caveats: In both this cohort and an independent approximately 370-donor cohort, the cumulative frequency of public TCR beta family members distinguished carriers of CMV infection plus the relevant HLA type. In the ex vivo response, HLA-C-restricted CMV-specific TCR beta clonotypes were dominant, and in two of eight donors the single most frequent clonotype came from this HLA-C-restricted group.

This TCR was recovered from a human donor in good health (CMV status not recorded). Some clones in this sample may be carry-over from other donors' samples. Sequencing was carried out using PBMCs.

The DNA is TGTGCCATCAGCCCTACGGAAGCTGGAAACACCATATATTTT. It codes for CAISPTEAGNTIYF. This chain is built from TRBV10-3 and TRBJ1-3, with the D gene not confidently named. For CDR1 and CDR2, the germline V gene lists ENHRY and SYGVKD. Including the terminal cysteine and phenylalanine, the CDR3 comprises 14 residues. The retained sequence is limited to the CDR3, 42 bases, with the frame set at the first base. V lost 6 bases and J lost 2 bases; the stretch between them is 11 bases long.